Listed below are T cell receptor beta chains from one sample, sequenced in a study of shared clonotypes between healthy human individuals. Produced via immunoSEQ multiplex PCR; TCRdb's table is partial and in-frame only. The table lists approximately 1.4 million clones, approximately 98% of them singletons. Sequenced sample: naive CD4+ T cells sorted from blood. Receptors were obtained from a man aged 30-40 years in good health. The CDR3 runs from the conserved cysteine through the conserved F or W. D genes are given only for firm matches. Part of the rows lack a size; the others show once, few, many or a class for expanded clones.

14	-	-	TRBJ1-1	TRBV6-1	CASIARSLNTEAFF	TGTGCCAGCATAGCAAGGTCTCTGAACACTGAAGCTTTCTTT
13	-	TRBD1	TRBJ2-5	TRBV2	CASSDRGRETQYF	TGTGCCAGCAGCGACAGGGGTAGAGAGACCCAGTACTTC
13	-	-	TRBJ1-4	TRBV7-2	CASSPGGDEKLFF	TGTGCCAGCAGCCCCGGAGGCGATGAAAAACTGTTTTTT
17	-	TRBD1	TRBJ1-1	TRBV25-1	CASSEYGMGTGHTEAFF	TGTGCCAGCAGTGAATACGGCATGGGGACAGGGCACACTGAAGCTTTCTTT
14	-	TRBD1	TRBJ1-5	TRBV10-3	CASSGDRGHQPQHF	TGTGCCAGCTCCGGAGACAGGGGGCATCAGCCCCAGCATTTT
15	-	TRBD1	TRBJ2-7	TRBV6-1	CASSLHGRGSYEQYF	TGTGCCAGCAGTCTCCACGGCAGGGGGTCCTACGAGCAGTACTTC
16	-	TRBD1	TRBJ2-5	TRBV9	CASSVRQGAGEETQYF	TGTGCCAGCAGCGTAAGACAGGGGGCAGGGGAAGAGACCCAGTACTTC
15	-	-	TRBJ2-5	TRBV9	CASSVTLGTQETQYF	TGTGCCAGCAGCGTAACTTTAGGTACTCAAGAGACCCAGTACTTC
15	-	-	TRBJ2-7	TRBV28	CASSPNWMSSYEQYF	TGTGCCAGCAGCCCCAATTGGATGAGCTCCTACGAGCAGTACTTC
16	-	-	TRBJ2-1	TRBV5-1	CASSLVAVPSYNEQFF	TGCGCCAGCAGCTTGGTAGCTGTTCCCTCCTACAATGAGCAGTTCTTC
15	once	TRBD2	TRBJ2-5	TRBV7-2	CASSGTSGRRETQYF	TGTGCCAGCAGCGGGACTAGCGGGAGGAGAGAGACCCAGTACTTC
14	-	-	TRBJ2-7	TRBV4-3	CASSQITVSGALYF	TGCGCCAGCAGCCAAATTACCGTCTCCGGTGCACTATACTTC
12	-	-	TRBJ2-7	TRBV18	CASSPLLGEQYF	TGTGCCAGCTCACCACTCTTGGGGGAGCAGTACTTC
13	-	-	TRBJ2-1	TRBV7-6	CASSSRLPNEQFF	TGTGCCAGCAGCTCGAGACTGCCAAATGAGCAGTTCTTC
16	-	-	TRBJ2-5	TRBV5-4	CASSANRKEGQETQYF	TGTGCCAGCAGCGCAAACCGGAAGGAGGGTCAAGAGACCCAGTACTTC
14	-	TRBD1	TRBJ1-5	TRBV15	CATSRDRARQPQHF	TGTGCCACCAGCAGGGACAGGGCACGCCAGCCCCAGCATTTT
13	-	TRBD1	TRBJ1-1	TRBV2	CAARGQANTEAFF	TGTGCCGCAAGAGGACAGGCGAACACTGAAGCTTTCTTT
17	-	-	TRBJ2-1	TRBV11-2	CASSLILQSSSYNEQFF	TGTGCCAGCAGCTTAATACTCCAGTCAAGCTCCTACAATGAGCAGTTCTTC
14	-	-	TRBJ2-3	TRBV11-1	CASSLLAPTDTQYF	TGTGCCAGCAGCTTACTAGCGCCCACAGATACGCAGTATTTT
14	-	-	TRBJ1-2	TRBV5-4	CASSPRGGHYGYTF	TGTGCCAGCAGCCCTCGAGGGGGGCACTATGGCTACACCTTC
14	-	-	TRBJ2-5	TRBV7-9	CASSPPRGQETQYF	TGTGCCAGCAGCCCCCCACGGGGACAAGAGACCCAGTACTTC
13	-	-	TRBJ1-2	TRBV6-5	CASSYTPNYGYTF	TGTGCCAGCAGTTACACACCTAACTATGGCTACACCTTC
13	-	-	TRBJ2-1	TRBV6-5	CASREKRYNEQFF	TGTGCCAGCAGGGAAAAACGCTACAATGAGCAGTTCTTC
16	-	-	TRBJ2-1	TRBV6-5	CASSYSSGLGVGEQFF	TGTGCCAGCAGTTACTCGTCGGGGCTTGGCGTGGGTGAGCAGTTCTTC
15	-	TRBD1	TRBJ2-5	TRBV28	CASRSSGQGLETQYF	TGTGCCAGCAGATCCTCGGGACAGGGTTTGGAGACCCAGTACTTC
12	-	-	TRBJ1-2	TRBV29-1	CSVAGEGHGHTF	TGCAGCGTTGCGGGGGAGGGACATGGCCACACCTTC
15	once	-	TRBJ1-4	TRBV10-3	CAISVTGGPNEKLFF	TGTGCCATCAGCGTCACGGGGGGCCCGAATGAAAAACTGTTTTTT
17	once	TRBD2	TRBJ2-3	TRBV5-4	CASSLPVAREGSDTQYF	TGTGCCAGCAGCTTGCCGGTGGCGAGGGAGGGGTCGGATACGCAGTATTTT
15	-	TRBD1	TRBJ2-7	TRBV7-8	CASSDSRDSTYEQYF	TGTGCCAGCAGCGATAGCCGGGACAGTACCTACGAGCAGTACTTC
16	-	TRBD1	TRBJ2-3	TRBV2	CASSNRGLRSTDTQYF	TGTGCCAGCAGTAACAGGGGGCTGCGGAGCACAGATACGCAGTATTTT
14	-	TRBD2	TRBJ2-7	TRBV7-8	CASRGTSGPGEQYF	TGTGCCAGCCGGGGGACTAGCGGGCCCGGGGAGCAGTACTTC
16	-	TRBD2	TRBJ2-7	TRBV6-5	CASSYLGRGSSYEQYF	TGTGCCAGCAGTTACTTAGGGAGGGGAAGCTCCTACGAGCAGTACTTC
12	-	-	TRBJ2-3	TRBV15	CATSRDKDTQYF	TGTGCCACCAGCAGAGATAAAGATACGCAGTATTTT
13	-	-	TRBJ2-1	TRBV10-3	CAISESVYNEQFF	TGTGCCATCAGTGAGTCAGTTTACAATGAGCAGTTCTTC
12	-	-	TRBJ2-2	TRBV11-2	CASSSPGGELFF	TGTGCCAGCAGCTCCCCGGGGGGGGAGCTGTTTTTT
16	-	-	TRBJ2-2	TRBV2	CASSFGQGGSTGELFF	TGTGCCAGCAGTTTCGGACAGGGCGGGAGCACCGGGGAGCTGTTTTTT
14	once	-	TRBJ2-4	TRBV25-1	CASSGTVGKNIQYF	TGTGCCAGCAGTGGGACAGTAGGCAAAAACATTCAGTACTTC
14	-	-	TRBJ1-5	TRBV7-2	CASSLESVSQPQHF	TGTGCCAGCAGCTTAGAGTCAGTTAGTCAGCCCCAGCATTTT
14	-	-	TRBJ2-1	TRBV5-1	CASSSLESMNEQFF	TGCGCCAGCAGCTCACTGGAAAGCATGAATGAGCAGTTCTTC
16	-	-	TRBJ2-2	TRBV7-2	CASSHSGTLNTGELFF	TGTGCCAGCAGCCACTCCGGGACACTTAACACCGGGGAGCTGTTTTTT
11	-	-	TRBJ2-7	TRBV30	CALGRFSEQYF	TGTGCCTTGGGACGGTTCTCGGAGCAGTACTTC
16	-	-	TRBJ1-1	TRBV5-1	CASSLVPGPMNTEAFF	TGCGCCAGCAGCTTGGTCCCAGGGCCTATGAACACTGAAGCTTTCTTT
15	-	-	TRBJ1-4	TRBV6-6	CASSWTGQQNEKLFF	TGTGCCAGCAGTTGGACGGGACAACAAAATGAAAAACTGTTTTTT
14	-	-	TRBJ1-1	TRBV18	CASSPPNMNTEAFF	TGTGCCAGCTCACCACCCAACATGAACACTGAAGCTTTCTTT
15	-	TRBD1	TRBJ1-3	TRBV6-5	CASSYVRGAGNTIYF	TGTGCCAGCAGTTACGTCAGGGGGGCTGGAAACACCATATATTTT
13	-	TRBD1	TRBJ1-4	TRBV13	CASSFRGLEKLFF	TGTGCCAGCAGCTTCAGGGGGCTCGAAAAACTGTTTTTT
12	-	-	TRBJ2-1	TRBV6-6	CASRSRGNEQFF	TGTGCCAGCAGGAGTCGAGGGAATGAGCAGTTCTTC
14	once	-	TRBJ2-5	TRBV5-1	CASSWDMFRETQYF	TGCGCCAGCAGCTGGGACATGTTCCGAGAGACCCAGTACTTC
17	-	-	TRBJ2-2	TRBV4-1	CASSQGWARSRGGELFF	TGCGCCAGCAGCCAAGGTTGGGCGAGATCTAGGGGCGGGGAGCTGTTTTTT
15	-	TRBD1	TRBJ2-7	TRBV7-9	CASSLLSGGWYEQYF	TGTGCCAGCAGCTTACTCTCAGGGGGCTGGTACGAGCAGTACTTC
14	-	TRBD1	TRBJ2-1	TRBV2	CASSEVRGRGEQFF	TGTGCCAGCAGTGAAGTCAGGGGGCGCGGTGAGCAGTTCTTC
15	-	TRBD1	TRBJ1-5	TRBV28	CASTPRDRGFQPQHF	TGTGCCAGCACCCCCCGGGACAGGGGTTTTCAGCCCCAGCATTTT